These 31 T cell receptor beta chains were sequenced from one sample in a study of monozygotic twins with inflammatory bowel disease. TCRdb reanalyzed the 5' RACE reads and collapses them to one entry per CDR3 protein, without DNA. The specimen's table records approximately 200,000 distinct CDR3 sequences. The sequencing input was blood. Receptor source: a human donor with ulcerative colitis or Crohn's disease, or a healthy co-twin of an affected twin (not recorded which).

The CDR3 spells CSARLGGGTDTQYF. The chain recombines TRBV20-1 with TRBJ2-3; TCRdb's D call, TRBD2, is unchecked because there is no DNA. The CDR3 spans 14 residues. Germline lookup yields CDR1 DFQATT and CDR2 SNEGSKA (reference sequence).

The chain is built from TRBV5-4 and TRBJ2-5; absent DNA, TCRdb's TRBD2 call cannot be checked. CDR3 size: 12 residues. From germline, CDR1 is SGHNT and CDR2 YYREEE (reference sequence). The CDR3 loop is CASSLGGARLDF.

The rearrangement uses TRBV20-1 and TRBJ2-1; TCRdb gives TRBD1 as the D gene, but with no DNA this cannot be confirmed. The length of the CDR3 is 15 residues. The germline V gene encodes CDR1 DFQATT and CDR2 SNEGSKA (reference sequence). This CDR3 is CSAGRQRGSGNEQFF.

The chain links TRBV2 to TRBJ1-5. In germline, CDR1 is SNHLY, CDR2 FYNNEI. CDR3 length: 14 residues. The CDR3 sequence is CASGEGYSNQPQHF.

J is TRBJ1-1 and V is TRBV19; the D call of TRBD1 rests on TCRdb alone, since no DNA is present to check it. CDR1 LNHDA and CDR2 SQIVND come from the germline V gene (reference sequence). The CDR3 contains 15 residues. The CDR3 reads CASSIQDRLNTEAFF.

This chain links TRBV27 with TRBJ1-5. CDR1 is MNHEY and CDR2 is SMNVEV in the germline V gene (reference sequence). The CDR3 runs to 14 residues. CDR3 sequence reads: CASSLLVGVQPQHF.

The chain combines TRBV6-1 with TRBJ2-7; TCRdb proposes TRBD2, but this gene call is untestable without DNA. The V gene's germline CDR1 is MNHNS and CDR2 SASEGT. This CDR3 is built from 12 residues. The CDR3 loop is CASTLGGGEQYF.

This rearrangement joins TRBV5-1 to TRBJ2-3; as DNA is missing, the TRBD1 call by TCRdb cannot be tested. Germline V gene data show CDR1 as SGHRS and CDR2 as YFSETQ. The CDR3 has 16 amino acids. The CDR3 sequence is CASSSAQAGPTDTQYF.

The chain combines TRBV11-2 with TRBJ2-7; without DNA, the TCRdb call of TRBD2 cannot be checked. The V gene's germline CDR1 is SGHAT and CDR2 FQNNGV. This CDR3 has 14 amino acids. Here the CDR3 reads CASSLGAGADEQYF.

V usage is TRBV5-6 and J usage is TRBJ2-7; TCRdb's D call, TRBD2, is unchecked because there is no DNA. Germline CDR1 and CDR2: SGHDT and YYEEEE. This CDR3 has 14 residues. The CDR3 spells CASSLGAVPDEQYF.

The CDR3 protein is CASSSGFQETQYF. The chain employs TRBV11-2 and TRBJ2-5. This CDR3 is 13 amino acids long. Germline V gives CDR1 SGHAT, CDR2 FQNNGV.

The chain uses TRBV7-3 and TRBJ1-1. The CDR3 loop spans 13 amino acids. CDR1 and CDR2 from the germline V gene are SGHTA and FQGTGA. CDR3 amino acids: CASSLNAVGEAFF. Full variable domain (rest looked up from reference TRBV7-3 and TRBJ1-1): GAGVSQTPSNKVTEKGKYVELRCDPISGHTALYWYRQSLGQGPEFLIYFQGTGAADDSGLPNDRFFAVRPEGSVSTLKIQRTERGDSAVYLCASSLNAVGEAFFGQGTRLTVV.

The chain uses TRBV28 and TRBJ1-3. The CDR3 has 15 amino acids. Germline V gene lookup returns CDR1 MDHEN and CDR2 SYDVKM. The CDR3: CASSRQVVGGNIIYF.

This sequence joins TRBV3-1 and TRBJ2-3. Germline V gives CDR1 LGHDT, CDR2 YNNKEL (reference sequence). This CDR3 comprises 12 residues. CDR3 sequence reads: CASSFIADTQYF.

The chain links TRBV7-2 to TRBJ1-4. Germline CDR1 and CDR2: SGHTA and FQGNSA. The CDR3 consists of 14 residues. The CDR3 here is CASSPTRDSEKLFF.

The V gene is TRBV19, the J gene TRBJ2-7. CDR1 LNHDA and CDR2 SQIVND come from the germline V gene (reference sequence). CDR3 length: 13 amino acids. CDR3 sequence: CASSINTVYEQYF.

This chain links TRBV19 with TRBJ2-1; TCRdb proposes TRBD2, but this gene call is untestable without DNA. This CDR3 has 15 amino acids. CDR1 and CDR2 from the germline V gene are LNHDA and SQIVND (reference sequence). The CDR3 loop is CASSIQAVIYNEQFF. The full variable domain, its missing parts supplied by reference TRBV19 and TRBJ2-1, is DGGITQSPKYLFRKEGQNVTLSCEQNLNHDAMYWYRQDPGQGLRLIYYSQIVNDFQKGDIAEGYSVSREKKESFPLTVTSAQKNPTAFYLCASSIQAVIYNEQFFGPGTRLTVL.

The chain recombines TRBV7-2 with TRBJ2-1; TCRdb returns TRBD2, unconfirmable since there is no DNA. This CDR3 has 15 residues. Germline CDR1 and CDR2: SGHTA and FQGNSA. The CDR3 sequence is CASRLAGGTYNEQFF.

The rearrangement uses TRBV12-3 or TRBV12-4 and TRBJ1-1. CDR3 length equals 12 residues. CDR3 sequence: CASSFYNTEAFF.

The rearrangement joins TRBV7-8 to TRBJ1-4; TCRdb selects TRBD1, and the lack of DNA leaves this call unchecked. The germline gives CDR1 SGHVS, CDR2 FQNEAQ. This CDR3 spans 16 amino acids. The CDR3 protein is CASSGRRDRGGEKLFF.

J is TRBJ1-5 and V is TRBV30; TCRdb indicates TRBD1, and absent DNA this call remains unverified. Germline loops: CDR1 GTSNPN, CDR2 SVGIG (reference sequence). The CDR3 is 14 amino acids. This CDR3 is CAWNLGGGDQPQHF. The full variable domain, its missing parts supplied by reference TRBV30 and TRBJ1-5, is SQTIHQWPATLVQPVGSPLSLECTVEGTSNPNLYWYRQAAGRGLQLLFYSVGIGQISSEVPQNLSASRPQDRQFILSSKKLLLSDSGFYLCAWNLGGGDQPQHFGDGTRLSIL.

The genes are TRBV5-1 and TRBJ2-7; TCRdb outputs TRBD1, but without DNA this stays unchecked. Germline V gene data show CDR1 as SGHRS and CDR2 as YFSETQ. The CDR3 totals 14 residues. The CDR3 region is CASNPDRPNYEQYF.

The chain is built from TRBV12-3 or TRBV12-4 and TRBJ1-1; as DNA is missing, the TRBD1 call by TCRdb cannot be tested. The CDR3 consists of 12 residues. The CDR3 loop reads CASSRDAKEAFF.

CDR3 protein: CALSRAYNEQFF. The chain employs TRBV30 and TRBJ2-1. Per germline, CDR1 GTSNPN and CDR2 SVGIG (reference sequence). There are 12 residues in the CDR3.

CDR3 region: CASSLRDGYEQYF. The V call is TRBV28, the J call TRBJ2-7; TCRdb proposes TRBD1, but this gene call is untestable without DNA. The CDR3 extends over 13 amino acids. The germline V gene encodes CDR1 MDHEN and CDR2 SYDVKM.

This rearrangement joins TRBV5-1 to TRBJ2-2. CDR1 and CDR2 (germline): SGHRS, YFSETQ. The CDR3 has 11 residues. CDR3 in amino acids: CASSPSGELFF.

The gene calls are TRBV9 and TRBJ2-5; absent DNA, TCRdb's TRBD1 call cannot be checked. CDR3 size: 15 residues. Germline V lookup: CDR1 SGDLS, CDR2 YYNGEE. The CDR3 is CASSIQGRGGETQYF. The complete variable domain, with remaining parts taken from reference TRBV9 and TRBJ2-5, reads DSGVTQTPKHLITATGQRVTLRCSPRSGDLSVYWYQQSLDQGLQFLIQYYNGEERAKGNILERFSAQQFPDLHSELNLSSLELGDSALYFCASSIQGRGGETQYFGPGTRLLVL.

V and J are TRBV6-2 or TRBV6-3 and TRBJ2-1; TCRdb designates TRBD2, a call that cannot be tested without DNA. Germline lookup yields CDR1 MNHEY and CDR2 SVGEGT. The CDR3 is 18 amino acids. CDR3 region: CASSFPIRGSGRTDEQFF.

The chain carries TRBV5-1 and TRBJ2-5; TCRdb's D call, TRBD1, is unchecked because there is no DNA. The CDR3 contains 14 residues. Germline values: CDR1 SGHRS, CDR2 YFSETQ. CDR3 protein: CASSLGGPQETQYF.

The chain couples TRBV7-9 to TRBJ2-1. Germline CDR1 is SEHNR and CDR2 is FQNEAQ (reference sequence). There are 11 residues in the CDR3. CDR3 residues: CASSLPYEQFF. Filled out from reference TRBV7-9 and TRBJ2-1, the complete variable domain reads DTGVSQNPRHKITKRGQNVTFRCDPISEHNRLYWYRQTLGQGPEFLTYFQNEAQLEKSRLLSDRFSAERPKGSFSTLEIQRTEQGDSAMYLCASSLPYEQFFGPGTRLTVL.

The CDR3 here is CASSYRGGAGETQYF. The chain joins TRBV6-5 to TRBJ2-5; the TCRdb call, TRBD1, lacks DNA for checking. CDR3 length: 15 residues. Germline V lookup: CDR1 MNHEY, CDR2 SVGAGI.